The source of this T cell receptor (beta chain) is a study of cytomegalovirus exposure and HLA in healthy donors. Study observations and caveats: Published work reported that the classifier diagnosed cytomegalovirus status with high specificity and sensitivity.

Points on this clone: Its antigen is not known.

Assay used: immunoSEQ multiplex PCR; TCRdb lists only in-frame clones, some missing. Among 200,000 or so clones listed, approximately 82% were seen once. CDR1 and CDR2 (germline): SGHAT, FQNNGV. Trimming took off 5 bases at V and 2 bases at J, with 9 bases between the two ends. The CDR3 is 13 residues long. The source of this sequence is a woman between 25 and 40 years old in good health and CMV-seropositive. The chain uses TRBV11-2 and TRBJ1-2, with no clear D. Sequences were obtained from PBMCs. In nucleotides, the CDR3 is TGTGCCAGCAGCCCTGACGGGAACTATGGCTACACCTTC. This gives the protein CASSPDGNYGYTF.